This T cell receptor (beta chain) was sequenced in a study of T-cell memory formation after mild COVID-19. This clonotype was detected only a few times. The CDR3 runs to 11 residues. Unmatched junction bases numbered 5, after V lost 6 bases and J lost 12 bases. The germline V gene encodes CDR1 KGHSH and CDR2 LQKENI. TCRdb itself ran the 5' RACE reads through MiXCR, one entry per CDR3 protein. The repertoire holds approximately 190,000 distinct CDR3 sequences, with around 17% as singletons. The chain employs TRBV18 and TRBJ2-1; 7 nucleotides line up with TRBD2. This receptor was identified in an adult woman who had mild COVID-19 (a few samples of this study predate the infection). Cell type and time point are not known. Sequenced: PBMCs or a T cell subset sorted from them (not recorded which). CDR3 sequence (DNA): TGTGCCAGCTCGGCGGGGGAGACGCAGTTCTTC. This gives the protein CASSAGETQFF. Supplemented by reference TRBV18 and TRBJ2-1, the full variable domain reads NAGVMQNPRHLVRRRGQEARLRCSPMKGHSHVYWYRQLPEEGLKFMVYLQKENIIDESGMPKERFSAEFPKEGPSILRIQQVVRGDSAAYFCASSAGETQFFGPGTRLTVL.